The present TCR beta chain was sequenced within a study of pediatric ulcerative colitis. Whole-study results and caveats: Clonal expansions reduced rectal repertoire diversity in acute severe colitis.

Concerning this clone itself: Its antigen is not identified.

The CDR3 is made up of 14 amino acids. Germline V gene sequence: CDR1 SGHDN, CDR2 FVKESK. The trim removed 5 bases at V and 8 bases at J, leaving 2 bases unmatched. TCRdb's table, derived via immunoSEQ multiplex PCR, lists solely in-frame clones and lacks some. Among around 64,000 clones, around 80% were seen once, and the ten largest hold 5.2%. The chain has TRBV14 and TRBJ2-1, with 14 bases aligning to TRBD2. The sample consisted of blood. The source of this sequence is a boy younger than 18 with moderate ulcerative colitis. The CDR3 region has the DNA TGTGCCAGCAGCGGGACTAGCGGGAGCTATGAGCAGTTCTTC. Its protein product is CASSGTSGSYEQFF.